This TCR beta chain was found in a study of T cells in Graves' hyperthyroidism and ophthalmopathy. Overall study: Peripheral blood was obtained at initial diagnosis, preceding any treatment.

Findings of the study overall: Median prediction lead before ophthalmopathy onset was about 6.3 months with the model. Ophthalmopathy and stable hyperthyroidism were told apart by a 13 V-J model. Most thyroid-expanded clonotypes above 0.001 were also found in blood.

RNA transcripts were the template for amplifying TCR beta CDR3 regions. The TCR CDR3 was amplified in a first-round RT-PCR using the HTBI primer set. Each CDR3 protein gets one entry after TCRdb re-called the multiplex PCR reads with MiXCR. This table holds fewer than 900,000 distinct CDR3 sequences, about 16% found once. This clonotype occurred a few times. Its target is not known. The V gene lost 0 bases and the J gene lost 0 bases, with 8 bases spanning the gap. The germline gives CDR1 LGHDT, CDR2 YNNKEL (reference sequence). The CDR3 loop spans 15 amino acids. The receptor was derived from a young man with Graves' hyperthyroidism. Sequenced material: blood. The chain has TRBV3-1 and TRBJ2-5, with D perhaps matching TRBD1 (5 bases). CDR3 coding DNA: TGTGCCAGCAGCCAAGAAGGGGCCCACCAAGAGACCCAGTACTTC. Encoded protein: CASSQEGAHQETQYF.